The rows below give T cell receptor beta chains drawn from one sample of a study of OX40 agonist ivuxolimab in advanced cancers. Sequencing used immunoSEQ multiplex PCR; TCRdb keeps in-frame clones, though not all of them. The sample lists about 120,000 clones, around 89% occurring once. The sample was CD4+ or CD8+ T cells sorted from blood, taken in a trial of the OX40 agonist ivuxolimab. Receptors were obtained from an adult with an advanced solid tumor such as melanoma, head and neck, liver or kidney cancer. The CDR3 runs from the conserved cysteine through the conserved F or W. D genes are given only for firm matches. Size is stated for part of the rows, as once, few or many counts, or as a class when the clone is expanded.

v_call	clone_size	j_call	d_call	cdr3_nt	cdr3_aa
TRBV5-1	.	TRBJ1-2	.	TGCGCCAGCATCTCAACGGTGGGGACGTATGGCTACACCTTC	CASISTVGTYGYTF
TRBV28	.	TRBJ2-5	TRBD2	TGTGCCAGCGACCGGGTTAGCGGGGATGGTACCCAGTACTTC	CASDRVSGDGTQYF
TRBV11-3	few	TRBJ1-5	.	TGTGCCAGCAGCTTCGCAGGGGTCCCCTGGCAGCCCCAGCATTTT	CASSFAGVPWQPQHF
TRBV28	.	TRBJ2-3	TRBD2	TGTGCCAGCAAAGGGAGCGGGGGGGGCCATACGCAGTATTTT	CASKGSGGGHTQYF
TRBV28	.	TRBJ2-7	.	TGTGCCAGCAGTTTTGTTGGCGAGCAGTACTTC	CASSFVGEQYF
TRBV7-6	.	TRBJ2-6	.	TGTGCCAGCAGCTTCCCAGGGACTGGGGCCAACGTCCTGACTTTC	CASSFPGTGANVLTF
TRBV7-8	.	TRBJ1-1	.	TGTGCCAGCAGCTTAGTCAGGGCCACTGAAGCTTTCTTT	CASSLVRATEAFF
TRBV19	.	TRBJ2-3	TRBD2	TGTGCCAGCCGTCCCGGGACTAGCGGCCGCACAGATACGCAGTATTTT	CASRPGTSGRTDTQYF
TRBV5-5	.	TRBJ2-7	TRBD1	TGTGCCAGCAGCTTGGAGGGGACAGGGGGTTGGTACGAGCAGTACTTC	CASSLEGTGGWYEQYF
TRBV14	.	TRBJ2-7	TRBD1	TGTGCCAGCAGCCTCGGGACAGGAGCCTACGAGCAGTACTTC	CASSLGTGAYEQYF
TRBV7-2	.	TRBJ2-7	TRBD2	TGTGCCAGCAGCTTGGGCGGGGGGGCCTACGAGCAGTACTTC	CASSLGGGAYEQYF
TRBV27	.	TRBJ1-3	.	TGTGCCAGCCCTCCGGCAGCCTCTGGAAACACCATATATTTT	CASPPAASGNTIYF
TRBV2	.	TRBJ1-4	.	TGTGCCAGCAGGGCAGGGTATCTCGGTGAAAAACTGTTTTTT	CASRAGYLGEKLFF
TRBV27	.	TRBJ1-4	.	TGTGCCAGCAGTCCCGGGGGGTTTGGGGAAAAACTGTTTTTT	CASSPGGFGEKLFF
TRBV2	.	TRBJ1-1	.	TGTGCCAGCAGACCCGGACCGAACACTGAAGCTTTCTTT	CASRPGPNTEAFF
TRBV27	.	TRBJ1-2	.	TGTGCCAGCAGCTCGGAGGGAGCGGGAAACTATGGCTACACCTTC	CASSSEGAGNYGYTF
TRBV7-9	.	TRBJ2-1	.	TGTGCCAGCAGCGCGGGGCGTTACAATGAGCAGTTCTTC	CASSAGRYNEQFF
TRBV28	.	TRBJ2-5	TRBD2	TGTGCCAGCAGTGGGACTAGCGCCTCCAGAGAGACCCAGTACTTC	CASSGTSASRETQYF
TRBV5-1	.	TRBJ2-1	.	TGCGCCAGCAGCCTGACTGGGGTGGATGAGCAGTTCTTC	CASSLTGVDEQFF
TRBV11-2	few	TRBJ2-2	.	TGTGCCAGCAGCCCCTTACGGGGGCGGGGGGAGCTGTTTTTT	CASSPLRGRGELFF
TRBV5-4	.	TRBJ2-1	TRBD1	TGTGCCAGCAGCTGGGGACAGGGGGCTTACAATGAGCAGTTCTTC	CASSWGQGAYNEQFF
TRBV5-4	.	TRBJ2-3	TRBD2	TGTGCCAGCAGCCCCGAGGGTTTAGCGGGGGCCTACACAGATACGCAGTATTTT	CASSPEGLAGAYTDTQYF
TRBV18	.	TRBJ1-1	.	TGTGCCAGCTCACCACCTATGGGAAACACTGAAGCTTTCTTT	CASSPPMGNTEAFF
TRBV5-1	.	TRBJ2-7	.	TGCGCCAGCAGCCCGGGGGACCGCGGAACTCAGTACTTC	CASSPGDRGTQYF
TRBV2	.	TRBJ2-2	TRBD2	TGTGCCAGCAGAGGGACTAGCGCCTTCACCGGGGAGCTGTTTTTT	CASRGTSAFTGELFF
TRBV5-1	once	TRBJ2-3	.	TGCGCCAGCAGCTTAGACACAGGGTCAGATACGCAGTATTTT	CASSLDTGSDTQYF
TRBV13	.	TRBJ2-3	TRBD2	TGTGCCAGCAGCTCCCAGGTTAGCGGGGGGGCAACAGATACGCAGTATTTT	CASSSQVSGGATDTQYF
TRBV30	.	TRBJ2-6	.	TGTGCCTGGAGTGTTGGTAGGTACGGGGCCAACGTCCTGACTTTC	CAWSVGRYGANVLTF
TRBV18	.	TRBJ1-5	.	TGTGCCAGCTCCCCGGACAGATATAGCAATCAGCCCCAGCATTTT	CASSPDRYSNQPQHF
TRBV6-6	.	TRBJ1-6	.	TGTGCCAGCAGTTTCTTAAGCCCCTCCTATAATTCACCCCTCCACTTT	CASSFLSPSYNSPLHF
TRBV5-1	once	TRBJ2-1	TRBD1	TGCGCCAGCACGGACAGGAACTCCTACAATGAGCAGTTCTTC	CASTDRNSYNEQFF
TRBV29-1	.	TRBJ1-2	TRBD1	TGCAGCGTCCTCCTCGAGGGGGCCCTCGGCTACACCTTC	CSVLLEGALGYTF
TRBV2	.	TRBJ1-5	TRBD1	TGTGCCAGCAAGGGGACAGGGGTCAGCAATCAGCCCCAGCATTTT	CASKGTGVSNQPQHF
TRBV11-2	.	TRBJ2-1	.	TGTGCCAGCAGCTCTTTGACGGGAGCGTCCAATGAGCAGTTCTTC	CASSSLTGASNEQFF
TRBV7-2	once	TRBJ1-2	.	TGTGCCAGCAGCTCCCAGCAAACCGACAGGCGGGGAGGCTACACCTTC	CASSSQQTDRRGGYTF
TRBV10-2	.	TRBJ2-7	.	TGCGCCAGCAGTGAGTGGGGCAAGGCCTACGAGCAGTACTTC	CASSEWGKAYEQYF
TRBV2	.	TRBJ2-2	TRBD1	TGTGCCAGCAGGAGGACAGGGGGGGCCGGGGAGCTGTTTTTT	CASRRTGGAGELFF
TRBV7-9	.	TRBJ2-3	TRBD2	TGTGCCAGCAGCTCCCCCAGACTAGCGGGGGGCCTGGATACGCAGTATTTT	CASSSPRLAGGLDTQYF
TRBV6-5	once	TRBJ1-2	TRBD1	TGTGCCAGCAGTTACTCGGACAGGGTCTATGGCTACACCTTC	CASSYSDRVYGYTF
TRBV4-2	.	TRBJ2-5	TRBD2	TGTGCCAGCAGCCAAGGAGGACGCGGCGGGGGGCCGGGGACCCAGTACTTC	CASSQGGRGGGPGTQYF
TRBV5-1	.	TRBJ2-2	.	TGCGCCAGCGGGGGGGACACGAACACCGGGGAGCTGTTTTTT	CASGGDTNTGELFF
TRBV10-3	.	TRBJ1-6	.	TGTGCCATCAGTGAGTCAGGGTCGGCATATAATTCACCCCTCCACTTT	CAISESGSAYNSPLHF
TRBV4-1	once	TRBJ1-4	.	TGCGCCAGCAGCTTTCAGACAGGAAATAATGAAAAACTGTTTTTT	CASSFQTGNNEKLFF
TRBV10-2	.	TRBJ2-4	TRBD2	TGCGCCAGCCGGACCCCTAGCGGGGGGGCCAAAAACATTCAGTACTTC	CASRTPSGGAKNIQYF
TRBV6-1	.	TRBJ2-3	.	TGTGCCAGCAGAAGTGCGGGGGCGGGGACAGATACGCAGTATTTT	CASRSAGAGTDTQYF